This T cell receptor beta chain comes out of a study of blood T cell repertoires in COVID-19. The overall study: Specimens from acute and convalescent COVID-19 originated in the United States, Italy and Spain.

Germline values: CDR1 ENHRY, CDR2 SYGVKD. The CDR3 is made up of 14 amino acids. The ends were cut back, 10 bases at V and 0 bases at J, with 12 bases in the middle. TCRdb keeps only in-frame clones here, not all; method: immunoSEQ multiplex PCR. The profile covers around 130,000 clones, with less than 90% appearing a single time and roughly 2.5% taken by the ten largest. Sequenced sample: peripheral blood. V and J are TRBV10-3 and TRBJ2-2; unclear D gene. This receptor was obtained from a human donor with COVID-19, enrolled during active disease. The donor label of this sample is uncertain. CDR3 bases: TGTGCCAGCGCGACATACGCGAACACCGGGGAGCTGTTTTTT. It codes for CASATYANTGELFF.